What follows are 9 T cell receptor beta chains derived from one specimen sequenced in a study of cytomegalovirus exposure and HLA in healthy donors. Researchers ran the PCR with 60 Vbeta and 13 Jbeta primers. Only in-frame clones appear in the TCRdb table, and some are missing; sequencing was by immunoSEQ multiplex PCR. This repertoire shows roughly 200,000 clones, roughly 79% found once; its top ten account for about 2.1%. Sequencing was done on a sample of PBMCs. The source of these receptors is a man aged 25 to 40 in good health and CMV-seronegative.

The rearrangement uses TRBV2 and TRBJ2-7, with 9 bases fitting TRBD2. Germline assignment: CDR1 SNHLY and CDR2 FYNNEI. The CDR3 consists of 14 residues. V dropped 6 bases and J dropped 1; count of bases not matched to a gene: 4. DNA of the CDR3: TGTGCCAGCAGCTATAGCGGGAGTTCCTACGAGCAGTACTTC. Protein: CASSYSGSSYEQYF.

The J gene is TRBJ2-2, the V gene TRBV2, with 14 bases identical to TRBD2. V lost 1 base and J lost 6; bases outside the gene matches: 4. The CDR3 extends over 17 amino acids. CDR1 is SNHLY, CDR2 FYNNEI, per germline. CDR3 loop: CASSEGTSGRSPGELFF. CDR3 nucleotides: TGTGCCAGCAGTGAAGGGACTAGCGGGAGGAGCCCCGGGGAGCTGTTTTTT. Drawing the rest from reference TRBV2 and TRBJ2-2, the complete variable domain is EPEVTQTPSHQVTQMGQEVILRCVPISNHLYFYWYRQILGQKVEFLVSFYNNEISEKSEIFDDQFSVERPDGSNFTLKIRSTKLEDSAMYFCASSEGTSGRSPGELFFGEGSRLTVL.

The CDR3 nucleotides are TGTGCCAGCAGTGTGGTTTTTAGCGGGAGCTCCTACAATGAGCAGTTCTTC. Its translation is CASSVVFSGSSYNEQFF. The V call is TRBV6-1, the J call TRBJ2-1; 9 bases agree with TRBD2. V lost 4 bases to trimming and J lost 0 bases; unmatched junction nucleotides: 7. The CDR3 spans 17 residues. Germline CDR1 MNHNS, CDR2 SASEGT.

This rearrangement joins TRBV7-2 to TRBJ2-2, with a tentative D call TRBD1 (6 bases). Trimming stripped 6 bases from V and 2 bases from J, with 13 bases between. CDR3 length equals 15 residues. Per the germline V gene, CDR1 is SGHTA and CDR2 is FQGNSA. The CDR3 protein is CASRNGQINTGELFF. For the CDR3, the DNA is TGTGCCAGCAGAAATGGACAGATCAACACCGGGGAGCTGTTTTTT.

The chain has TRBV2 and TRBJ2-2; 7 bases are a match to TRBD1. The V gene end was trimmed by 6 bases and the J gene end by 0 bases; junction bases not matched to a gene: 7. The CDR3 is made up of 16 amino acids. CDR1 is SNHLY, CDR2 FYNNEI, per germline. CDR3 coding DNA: TGTGCCAGCAGCCCGAGACAGGGACCGAACACCGGGGAGCTGTTTTTT. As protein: CASSPRQGPNTGELFF.

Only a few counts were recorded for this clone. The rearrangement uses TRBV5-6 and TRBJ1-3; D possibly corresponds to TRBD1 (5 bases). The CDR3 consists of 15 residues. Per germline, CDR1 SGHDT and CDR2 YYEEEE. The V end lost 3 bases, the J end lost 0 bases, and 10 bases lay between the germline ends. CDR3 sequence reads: CASSWGSASGNTIYF. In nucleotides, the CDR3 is TGTGCCAGCAGCTGGGGCAGCGCCTCTGGAAACACCATATATTTT.

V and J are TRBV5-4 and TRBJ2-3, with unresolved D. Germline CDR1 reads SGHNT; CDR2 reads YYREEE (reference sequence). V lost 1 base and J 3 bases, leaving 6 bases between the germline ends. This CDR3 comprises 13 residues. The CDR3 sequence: CASSLIRTDTQYF. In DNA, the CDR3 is TGTGCCAGCAGCTTGATCAGAACAGATACGCAGTATTTT.

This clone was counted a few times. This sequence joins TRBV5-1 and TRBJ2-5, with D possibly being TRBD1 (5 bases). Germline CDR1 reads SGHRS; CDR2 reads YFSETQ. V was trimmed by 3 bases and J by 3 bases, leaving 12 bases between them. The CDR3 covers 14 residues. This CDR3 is CASSSTVLEETQYF. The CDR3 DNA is TGCGCCAGCAGCTCGACAGTTCTCGAAGAGACCCAGTACTTC.

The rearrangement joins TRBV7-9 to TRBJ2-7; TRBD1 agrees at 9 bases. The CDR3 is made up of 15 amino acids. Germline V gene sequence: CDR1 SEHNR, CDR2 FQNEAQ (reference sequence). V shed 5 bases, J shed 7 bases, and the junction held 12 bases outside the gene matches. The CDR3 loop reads CASSRRTGVGVEQYF. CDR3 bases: TGTGCCAGCAGCAGACGGACAGGGGTAGGCGTAGAGCAGTACTTC.